This T cell receptor beta chain was recovered during a study of response to subunit inactivated influenza vaccine. TCRdb recomputed calls from the RT-PCR reads with MiXCR, one row per CDR3 protein. Here the sample spans about 540,000 distinct CDR3 sequences, under 25% being singletons. With 6 bases removed from V and 10 bases from J, the gap between germline ends came to 19 bases. Germline CDR1 and CDR2: SGHTA and FQGNSA. This CDR3 is built from 15 residues. These same data were also listed under a study on T cells expressing NK-cell markers. This second study says: Researchers built TCR beta cDNA using 5'RACE template switching with UMIs. An anti-gamma-delta TCR antibody confined sorting to alpha-beta TCR T cells across several of the experiments. For a handful of donors, the dominant NKG2C+ clonotypes made up about 1.0-8% of their CD8+ T cells. Where several donors were concerned, these clonotypes also led the CD3+CD56-NKG2C+ fraction.

The specimen was CD4+ T cells sorted from PBMCs, collected roughly 12 days after vaccination. This TCR came from a man in his fifties or sixties who received an inactivated influenza vaccine. The genes are TRBV7-2 and TRBJ1-6; D possibly corresponds to TRBD1 (5 bases). CDR3 DNA: TGTGCCAGCAGAATAAGAGGGTTCAGGGACTCACCCCTCCACTTT. Its translation is CASRIRGFRDSPLHF. Using reference TRBV7-2 and TRBJ1-6 for the parts outside the CDR3, the full variable domain is GAGVSQSPSNKVTEKGKDVELRCDPISGHTALYWYRQSLGQGLEFLIYFQGNSAPDKSGLPSDRFSAERTGGSVSTLTIQRTQQEDSAVYLCASRIRGFRDSPLHFGNGTRLTVT.